This T cell receptor beta chain is from a study of untreated major depressive disorder. Here immunoSEQ multiplex PCR was the method, and the copy in TCRdb shows in-frame clones only, minus some. The sample has approximately 12,000 clones, 75% to 95% seen once. Depression in patients ranged from moderate to severe. From thawed PBMCs, CD4+ T cells were purified by negative selection. Sequenced material: CD4+ T cells from PBMCs. The TCR comes from a woman between 25 and 40 years old with major depressive disorder.

The CDR3: CASNHRGPGELFF. The CDR3, as DNA: TGTGCCAGCAACCACAGGGGTCCCGGGGAGCTGTTTTTT. This sequence joins TRBV2 and TRBJ2-2, with 7 nucleotides matching TRBD1. Germline assignment: CDR1 SNHLY and CDR2 FYNNEI. The V segment lost 7 bases and the J segment 6 bases; nucleotides outside the gene matches: 5. The CDR3 totals 13 residues.